Here is one T cell receptor beta chain with its context. Its specificity is not known. This specimen belongs to a study of PD-1 blockade in classical Hodgkin lymphoma. The study, taken as a whole, reports: CD4+ TCR diversity, unlike CD8+, climbed significantly by C4D1. For complete responders, baseline diversity was comparable to that of newly diagnosed patients.

Sequenced by immunoSEQ multiplex PCR; TCRdb stores in-frame clones only, minus some. The profile covers roughly 50,000 clones, with around three quarters appearing a single time and about 20% taken by the ten largest. The CDR3 consists of 13 residues. Germline V gene sequence: CDR1 SGDLS, CDR2 YYNGEE. Trimming left V 4 bases short and J 1 base short, with 9 bases between. Autologous stem cell transplantation was followed by relapse in every patient, and brentuximab vedotin exposure varied. The chain combines TRBV9 with TRBJ2-7, with D uncertain. The specimen was peripheral blood mononuclear cells (PBMCs), collected before the second cycle of nivolumab. This receptor was identified in a human donor with classical Hodgkin lymphoma. The CDR3 nucleotides are TGTGCCAGCAGCACCCCCCCGTCCTACGAGCAGTACTTC. It encodes CASSTPPSYEQYF.